Given below is one TCR beta chain in context. CDR1 is MGHRA, CDR2 YSYEKL, per germline. The length of the CDR3 is 14 residues. The V end was cut by 2 bases, the J end by 6 bases, with 13 bases between. This specimen comes from a study of T cells after yellow fever vaccination. TCRdb fed the 5' RACE reads into MiXCR, producing one record per CDR3 protein. The sample holds some 290,000 distinct CDR3 sequences, around a tenth seen once. The material sequenced was CD4+ T cells sorted from PBMCs, taken 45 days after the yellow fever booster vaccination. The genes are TRBV4-1 and TRBJ2-5; TRBD1 or TRBD2 may be the D gene (5 bases each). The receptor comes from a man younger than 35 who received the YFV17D yellow fever vaccine. The CDR3, as DNA: TGCGCCAGCAGCCAAAGTGGGACGGGCAAGACCCAGTACTTC. Translation: CASSQSGTGKTQYF.